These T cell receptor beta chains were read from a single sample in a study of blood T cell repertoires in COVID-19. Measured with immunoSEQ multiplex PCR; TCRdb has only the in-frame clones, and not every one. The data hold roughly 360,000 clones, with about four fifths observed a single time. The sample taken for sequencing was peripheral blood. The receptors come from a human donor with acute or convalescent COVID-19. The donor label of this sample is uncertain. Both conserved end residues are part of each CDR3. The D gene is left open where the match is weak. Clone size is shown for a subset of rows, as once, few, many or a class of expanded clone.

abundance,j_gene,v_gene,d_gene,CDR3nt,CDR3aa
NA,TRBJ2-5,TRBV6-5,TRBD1,TGTGCCAGCAGTTACGGACAGGGTGGAGTTAGAGAGACCCAGTACTTC,CASSYGQGGVRETQYF
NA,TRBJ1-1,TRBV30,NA,TGTGCCTGGAGGAGACAGAACACTGAAGCTTTCTTT,CAWRRQNTEAFF
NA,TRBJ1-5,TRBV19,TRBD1,TGTGCCAGTAGTATTAGGCCCGGGACAGGGTGGGATCAGCCCCAGCATTTT,CASSIRPGTGWDQPQHF
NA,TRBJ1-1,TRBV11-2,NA,TGTGCCAGCAGCCTTGAGTCGGCGCAGGGTGCTTTCTTT,CASSLESAQGAFF
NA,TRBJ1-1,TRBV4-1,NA,TGCGCCAGCAGCCAAGACCGGGTTCTCAGTGAGGACACTGAAGCTTTCTTT,CASSQDRVLSEDTEAFF
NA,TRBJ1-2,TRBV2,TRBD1,TGTGCCAGCAGACGACAAGGACAGGGAAACTATGGCTACACCTTC,CASRRQGQGNYGYTF
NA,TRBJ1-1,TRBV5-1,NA,TGCGCCAGCAGCACCAGGGTTTACAACACTGAAGCTTTCTTT,CASSTRVYNTEAFF
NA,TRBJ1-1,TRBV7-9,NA,TGTGCCAGCAGCCCCGGGGGGGCAGCGAACACTGAAGCTTTCTTT,CASSPGGAANTEAFF
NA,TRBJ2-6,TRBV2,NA,TGTGCCAGTTCGGAAGAACAGGGCTTCTCTGGGGCCAACGTCCTGACTTTC,CASSEEQGFSGANVLTF
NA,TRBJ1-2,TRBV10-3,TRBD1,TGTGCCACCCAGGGGGCCGGGCGAAACGGCTACACCTTC,CATQGAGRNGYTF
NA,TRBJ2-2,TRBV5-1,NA,TGCGCCAGCAGACCCCCCAGGGACGGGGAGCTGTTTTTT,CASRPPRDGELFF
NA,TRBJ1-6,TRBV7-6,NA,TGTGCCAGCAGTCTAAGTTTGGATTCACCCCTCCACTTT,CASSLSLDSPLHF
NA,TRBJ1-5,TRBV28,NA,TGTGCCAGCAGTTTCGGGGAGGGCAATCAGCCCCAGCATTTT,CASSFGEGNQPQHF
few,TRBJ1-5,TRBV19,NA,TGTGCCAGTAGTAGACATAATCAGCCCCAGCATTTT,CASSRHNQPQHF
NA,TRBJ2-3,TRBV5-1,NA,TGCGCCAGCAGCTTGTCACCGGCGGGGCTGAGCACAGATACGCAGTATTTT,CASSLSPAGLSTDTQYF
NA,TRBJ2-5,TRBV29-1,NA,TGCAGCGTTATGACAGTCCAAGAGACCCAGTACTTC,CSVMTVQETQYF
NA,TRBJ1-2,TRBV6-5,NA,TGTGCCAGCAGTTACTCGTCGGGAGGGACTTATGGCTACACCTTC,CASSYSSGGTYGYTF
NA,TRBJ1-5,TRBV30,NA,TGTGCCTGGAGTGGCGGGAGCAATCAGCCCCAGCATTTT,CAWSGGSNQPQHF
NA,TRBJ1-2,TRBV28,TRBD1,TGTGCCAGCAGTTTAGACAGGGCCTATGGCTACACCTTC,CASSLDRAYGYTF